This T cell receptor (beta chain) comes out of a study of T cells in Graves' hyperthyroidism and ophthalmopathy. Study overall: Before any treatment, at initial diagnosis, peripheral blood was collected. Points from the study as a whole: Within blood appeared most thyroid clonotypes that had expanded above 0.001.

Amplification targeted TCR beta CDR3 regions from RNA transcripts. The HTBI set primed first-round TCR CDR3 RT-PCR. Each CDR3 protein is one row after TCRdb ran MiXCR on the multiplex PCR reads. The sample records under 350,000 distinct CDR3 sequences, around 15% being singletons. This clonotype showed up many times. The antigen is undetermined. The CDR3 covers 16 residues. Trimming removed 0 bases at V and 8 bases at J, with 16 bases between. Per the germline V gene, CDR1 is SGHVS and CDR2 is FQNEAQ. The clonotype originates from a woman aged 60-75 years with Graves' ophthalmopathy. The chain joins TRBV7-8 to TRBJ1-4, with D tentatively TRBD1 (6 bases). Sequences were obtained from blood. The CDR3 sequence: CASSLALGGPGEKLFF. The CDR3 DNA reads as TGTGCCAGCAGCTTAGCCTTGGGGGGCCCGGGAGAAAAACTGTTTTTT.